This TCR beta chain was recovered during a study of T cells in Graves' hyperthyroidism and ophthalmopathy. Broader study findings: A 13 V-J model separated ophthalmopathy from stable hyperthyroidism. Among thyroid clonotypes expanded above 0.001, most also appeared in blood.

This clonotype was picked up many times. Antigen specificity is unknown. The CDR3 regions of TCR beta were amplified from RNA transcripts. The TCR CDR3 first-round RT-PCR relied on the HTBI primer set. Each CDR3 protein is one row after TCRdb ran MiXCR on the multiplex PCR reads. The sample has 300,000 to 450,000 distinct CDR3 sequences, about 14% seen once; the top ten hold around 20%. CDR1 and CDR2 (germline): MDHEN, SYDVKM. Trimming left V 6 bases short and J 4 bases short, with 12 bases between. The CDR3 runs 13 residues. The sample was blood. The chain carries TRBV28 and TRBJ1-1, with D tentatively TRBD1 (5 bases). This sequence was found in a woman between 25 and 40 years old with Graves' ophthalmopathy. As DNA, the CDR3 is TGTGCCAGCAGCGGGTCAGGGTTCACTGAAGCTTTCTTT. Translated, it gives CASSGSGFTEAFF.